The following is a T cell receptor beta chain sequence with its context. What it recognizes is unknown. The listed genes are named as in mouse. The CDR3 end lies 1 residue beyond the end of the read and is filled in from the germline J gene. The entry originates in a study of tissue T cells after allogeneic stem cell transplantation. Study conclusions and caveats: Blood and spleen captured only part of the tissue TCR repertoire.

V was clipped by 2 bases and J by 4 bases, with 7 bases between them. Looked up from germline, CDR1 is FNHDT and CDR2 is SITEND (reference sequence). CDR3 length: 12 residues. Repertoires were generated with immunoSEQ multiplex PCR, while TCRdb's copy carries only in-frame clones and drops some. The sample contains about 20,000 clones, 55% to 75% of which appear only once. The chain combines TRBV19 with TRBJ2-7; D ambiguous. The clonotype was recovered from a female BALB/c mouse in good health. For the strain, the MHC haplotype given is H2-d. Sequencing was done on a sample of spleen. This CDR3 is CASSIHNYEQYF. Incomplete CDR3 DNA: TGTGCCAGCAGTATCCACAATTATGAACAGTAC.